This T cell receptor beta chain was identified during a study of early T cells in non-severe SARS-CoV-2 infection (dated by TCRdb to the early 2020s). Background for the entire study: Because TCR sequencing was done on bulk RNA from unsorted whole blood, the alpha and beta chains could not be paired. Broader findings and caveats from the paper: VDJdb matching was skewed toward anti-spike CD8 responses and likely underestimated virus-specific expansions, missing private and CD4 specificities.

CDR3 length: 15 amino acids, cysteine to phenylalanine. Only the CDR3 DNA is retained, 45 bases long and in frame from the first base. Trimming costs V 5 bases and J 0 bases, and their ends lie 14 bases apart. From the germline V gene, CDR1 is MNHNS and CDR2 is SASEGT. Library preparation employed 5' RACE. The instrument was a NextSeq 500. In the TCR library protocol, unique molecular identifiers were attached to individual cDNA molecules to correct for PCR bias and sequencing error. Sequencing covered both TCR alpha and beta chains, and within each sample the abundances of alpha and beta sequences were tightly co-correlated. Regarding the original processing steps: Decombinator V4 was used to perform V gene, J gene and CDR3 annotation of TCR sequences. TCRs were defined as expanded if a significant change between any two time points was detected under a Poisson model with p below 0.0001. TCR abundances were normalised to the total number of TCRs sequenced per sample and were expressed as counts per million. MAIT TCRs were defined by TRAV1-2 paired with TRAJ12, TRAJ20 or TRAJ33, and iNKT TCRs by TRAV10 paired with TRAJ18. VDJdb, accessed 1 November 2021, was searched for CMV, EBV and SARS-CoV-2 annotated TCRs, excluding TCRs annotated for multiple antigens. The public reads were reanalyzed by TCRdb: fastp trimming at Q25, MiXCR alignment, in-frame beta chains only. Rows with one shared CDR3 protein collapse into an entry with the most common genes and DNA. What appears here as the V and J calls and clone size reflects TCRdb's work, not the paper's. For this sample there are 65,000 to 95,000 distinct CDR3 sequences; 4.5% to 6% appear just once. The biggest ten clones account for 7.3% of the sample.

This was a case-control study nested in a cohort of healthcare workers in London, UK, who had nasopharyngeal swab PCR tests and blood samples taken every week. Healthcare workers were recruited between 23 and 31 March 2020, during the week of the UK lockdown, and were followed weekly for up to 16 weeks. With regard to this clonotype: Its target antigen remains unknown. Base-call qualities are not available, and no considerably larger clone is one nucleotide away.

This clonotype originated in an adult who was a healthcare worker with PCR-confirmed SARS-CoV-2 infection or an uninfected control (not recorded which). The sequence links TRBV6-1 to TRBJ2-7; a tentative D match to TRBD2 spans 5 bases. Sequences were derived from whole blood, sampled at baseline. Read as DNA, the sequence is TGTGCCAGCAGTTATGGATCACGGGGCTCCTACGAGCAGTACTTC. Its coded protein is CASSYGSRGSYEQYF.